Listed here is a single T cell receptor (beta chain). Its antigen is currently unknown. CDR3 length: 13 residues. Looked up from germline, CDR1 is MNHEY and CDR2 is SVGEGT. V shed 6 bases and J shed 6 bases, with 12 bases lying between them. The authors sequenced TCR beta from blood CD8+ and CD4+ T cells. The sample belongs to a study of CD8 T cells in Susac syndrome. Study-level points and caveats: An acknowledgment was made by the study that its TCR sequencing and HLA analysis involved relatively few individuals.

RNA, at about 0.5 to 1 ug, was reverse transcribed with random hexamers. Amplification of TCR beta CDR3 by immunoSEQ multiplex PCR spanned 54 Vbeta and 13 Jbeta. TCRdb re-analysed the immunoSEQ multiplex PCR reads in MiXCR, keeping a single row per CDR3 protein. The sample includes 70,000 or so distinct CDR3 sequences, just under 95% of them seen just once. The V gene is TRBV6-2 or TRBV6-3, the J gene TRBJ1-5; possible D gene TRBD1, 5 bases. Material for sequencing was CD8+ T cells from PBMCs. The receptor's source is a human donor with multiple sclerosis. The CDR3 region has the DNA TGTGCCAGCAGGGGGGGGAGCGGTCAGCCCCAGCATTTT. Its protein is CASRGGSGQPQHF.